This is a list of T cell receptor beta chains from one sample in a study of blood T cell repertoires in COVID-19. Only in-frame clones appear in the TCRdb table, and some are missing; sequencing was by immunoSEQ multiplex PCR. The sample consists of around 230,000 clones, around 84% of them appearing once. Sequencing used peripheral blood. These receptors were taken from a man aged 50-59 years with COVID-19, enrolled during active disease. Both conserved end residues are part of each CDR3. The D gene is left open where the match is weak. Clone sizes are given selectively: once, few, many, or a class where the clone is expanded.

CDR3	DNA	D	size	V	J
CASSLDGISYNEQFF	TGTGCCAGCAGCTTAGACGGTATATCCTACAATGAGCAGTTCTTC	.	few	TRBV7-9	TRBJ2-1
CASSPPRGELFF	TGCGCCAGCAGCCCTCCGCGGGGGGAGCTGTTTTTT	.	few	TRBV5-1	TRBJ2-2
CASSPVQGRAEAFF	TGTGCCAGCAGTCCCGTCCAGGGGCGGGCTGAAGCTTTCTTT	.	.	TRBV28	TRBJ1-1
CASSYSPGQLNTEAFF	TGTGCCAGCAGTTACTCACCGGGACAGCTGAACACTGAAGCTTTCTTT	TRBD1	.	TRBV6-5	TRBJ1-1
CASSLVIGLAGGPADTQYF	TGTGCCAGCAGCTTAGTAATCGGACTAGCGGGAGGGCCGGCAGATACGCAGTATTTT	TRBD2	once	TRBV7-6	TRBJ2-3
CASSKGRGEAFF	TGTGCCAGCAGTAAAGGGCGGGGTGAAGCTTTCTTT	.	.	TRBV12-3/TRBV12-4	TRBJ1-1
CASRVSGGTDTQYF	TGTGCCAGCAGGGTTAGCGGGGGCACAGATACGCAGTATTTT	TRBD2	.	TRBV28	TRBJ2-3
CASSQDSFGLAGLTDTQYF	TGTGCCAGCAGCCAAGACTCCTTCGGACTAGCGGGTCTAACAGATACGCAGTATTTT	TRBD2	.	TRBV3-1/TRBV3-2	TRBJ2-3
CASSRTGSLGYGYTF	TGTGCCAGTAGTCGGACCGGGAGTTTGGGGTATGGCTACACCTTC	.	.	TRBV19	TRBJ1-2
CASGTGEQETQYF	TGTGCTAGTGGAACAGGGGAACAAGAGACCCAGTACTTC	TRBD1	.	TRBV12-5	TRBJ2-5
CASSSPDEQYF	TGTGCCAGCAGTTCTCCAGACGAGCAGTACTTC	.	.	TRBV6-5	TRBJ2-7
CSASIRDGNYGYTF	TGCAGTGCTAGTATCAGGGATGGGAACTATGGCTACACCTTC	.	.	TRBV20-1	TRBJ1-2
CASSQPGLAGSSTDTQYF	TGCGCCAGCAGCCAACCCGGACTAGCGGGAAGTAGCACAGATACGCAGTATTTT	TRBD2	.	TRBV4-1	TRBJ2-3
CASSLGTGGANQPQHF	TGTGCCAGCAGCCTGGGGACAGGGGGGGCCAATCAGCCCCAGCATTTT	TRBD1	once	TRBV5-8	TRBJ1-5
CASSLGMLAGDLGNEQFF	TGTGCCAGCAGCTTAGGAATGCTAGCGGGAGATCTTGGCAATGAGCAGTTCTTC	TRBD2	.	TRBV7-9	TRBJ2-1
CASSLGGPGKGHYEQYF	TGTGCCAGCAGCTTAGGGGGCCCCGGGAAGGGACACTACGAGCAGTACTTC	.	.	TRBV7-2	TRBJ2-7
CASSLWAGGAPSSTDTQYF	TGTGCCAGCAGTTTATGGGCGGGGGGGGCCCCCTCTAGCACAGATACGCAGTATTTT	TRBD2	.	TRBV28	TRBJ2-3
CAWSLTERNTEAFF	TGTGCCTGGTCCTTGACAGAGAGGAACACTGAAGCTTTCTTT	.	.	TRBV30	TRBJ1-1
CASSSPRLAGVAGELFF	TGTGCCAGCAGCTCGCCACGACTAGCGGGAGTTGCCGGGGAGCTGTTTTTT	TRBD2	.	TRBV7-9	TRBJ2-2
CASSAPGELKAFF	TGTGCCAGCAGCGCCCCGGGGGAACTGAAAGCTTTCTTT	.	.	TRBV5-5	TRBJ1-1
CAWSVRRDSFNYGYTF	TGTGCCTGGAGTGTACGCCGAGACAGCTTCAACTATGGCTACACCTTC	.	.	TRBV30	TRBJ1-2
CASSRTGANEKLFF	TGTGCCAGCAGCAGGACAGGGGCTAATGAAAAACTGTTTTTT	TRBD1	.	TRBV27	TRBJ1-4
CASSPPGQTNEKLFF	TGTGCCAGTAGTCCGCCGGGACAGACTAATGAAAAACTGTTTTTT	TRBD1	.	TRBV19	TRBJ1-4
CASRGQGIYNEQFF	TGTGCCAGTAGGGGACAGGGGATCTACAATGAGCAGTTCTTC	TRBD1	.	TRBV19	TRBJ2-1
CASSFGQTSSYEQYF	TGCGCCAGCAGCTTCGGACAGACAAGCTCCTACGAGCAGTACTTC	.	.	TRBV5-1	TRBJ2-7
CASSTPGTGPNEQFF	TGTGCCAGCAGTACCCCCGGGACAGGGCCCAATGAGCAGTTCTTC	TRBD1	.	TRBV6-5	TRBJ2-1
CASSGWTGDNYGYTF	TGTGCCAGCAGCGGGTGGACAGGGGATAACTATGGCTACACCTTC	TRBD1	.	TRBV9	TRBJ1-2
CASSSVGGSLEQFF	TGTGCCAGCAGCTCCGTGGGCGGGAGTCTTGAGCAGTTCTTC	TRBD2	.	TRBV11-2	TRBJ2-1
CASRGRGTGELFF	TGTGCCAGTAGGGGAAGGGGCACCGGGGAGCTGTTTTTT	.	.	TRBV19	TRBJ2-2
CASIRTSGGNTGELFF	TGTGCCAGCATCCGGACTAGCGGGGGGAACACCGGGGAGCTGTTTTTT	TRBD2	.	TRBV19	TRBJ2-2
CASSLTGGNQPQHF	TGTGCCAGCAGCCTCACAGGGGGCAATCAGCCCCAGCATTTT	TRBD1	.	TRBV6-2/TRBV6-3	TRBJ1-5
CASTPLAGGYEQYF	TGTGCCAGCACCCCCCTTGCGGGGGGGTACGAGCAGTACTTC	TRBD2	few	TRBV6-2/TRBV6-3	TRBJ2-7
CASSQDRGSYEQYF	TGTGCCAGCAGCCAAGATCGGGGGTCCTACGAGCAGTACTTC	.	once	TRBV4-2	TRBJ2-7
CASSGGDRGITDTQYF	TGTGCCAGCAGCGGAGGGGACAGGGGGATCACAGATACGCAGTATTTT	TRBD1	.	TRBV7-9	TRBJ2-3
CASSLSPRNQPQHF	TGTGCCAGCAGTCTCTCCCCCCGCAATCAGCCCCAGCATTTT	.	.	TRBV27	TRBJ1-5
CASRRTRATDTQYF	TGCGCCAGCAGACGGACTAGAGCCACAGATACGCAGTATTTT	TRBD2	.	TRBV10-2	TRBJ2-3
CASSPLRDRLSEQYF	TGTGCCAGCTCCCCCCTCCGGGACAGGCTCTCCGAGCAGTACTTC	TRBD1	.	TRBV18	TRBJ2-7
CASSQAASGGIQETQYF	TGTGCCAGCAGCCAAGCGGCTAGCGGGGGGATCCAAGAGACCCAGTACTTC	TRBD2	.	TRBV14	TRBJ2-5
CASSFPDRYQPQHF	TGTGCCAGCAGTTTTCCGGACAGGTATCAGCCCCAGCATTTT	TRBD1	.	TRBV28	TRBJ1-5
CAREGREQFF	TGTGCCAGGGAGGGGAGGGAGCAGTTCTTC	.	.	TRBV2	TRBJ2-1
CASRGLGSYGYTF	TGTGCCAGCAGGGGATTGGGGAGCTATGGCTACACCTTC	.	.	TRBV27	TRBJ1-2
CASSILDRVNTEAFF	TGTGCCAGTAGTATCCTGGACAGGGTGAACACTGAAGCTTTCTTT	TRBD1	.	TRBV19	TRBJ1-1